Below, one T cell receptor beta chain is given with its context. CDR1 and CDR2 (germline): KGHSH, LQKENI. The CDR3 loop spans 13 amino acids. V lost 4 bases to trimming and J lost 3 bases, with 9 bases between them. This entry comes from a study of OX40 agonist ivuxolimab in advanced cancers. Libraries were prepared by immunoSEQ multiplex PCR; TCRdb keeps only in-frame clonotypes and omits some of them. The table records 30,000 to 45,000 clones, around 82% of them present only once. V is TRBV18 and J is TRBJ2-5, with D tentatively TRBD1 (6 bases). This receptor was taken from an adult with an advanced solid tumor such as melanoma, head and neck, liver or kidney cancer. Sequencing was performed on CD4+ or CD8+ T cells sorted from blood, taken in a trial of the OX40 agonist ivuxolimab. Here the CDR3 reads CASSRTVEETQYF. The CDR3, as DNA: TGTGCCAGCTCACGGACAGTAGAAGAGACCCAGTACTTC.